This T cell receptor beta chain was identified during a study of cytomegalovirus exposure and HLA in healthy donors. Germline CDR1 SGHDT, CDR2 YYEEEE. V dropped 2 bases and J dropped 6; count of bases not matched to a gene: 9. CDR3 length: 15 residues. Amplification used 60 Vbeta primers and 13 Jbeta primers. Sequenced by immunoSEQ multiplex PCR; TCRdb stores in-frame clones only, minus some. The table includes about 180,000 clones, 77% detected once. Findings of the study overall: An analysis that was carried out later associated 16,000 or so TCR beta sequences with HLA alleles at 0.05 false discovery rate. A later analysis found that most CMV-associated TCR beta chains appeared HLA-restricted.

A word on this clone: Antigen unknown.

The source material was PBMCs. The chain joins TRBV5-6 to TRBJ2-3, with 7 bases fitting TRBD2. The clonotype originates from a man younger than 30 in good health and CMV-seronegative. The CDR3 is CASSFGAGVMDTQYF. For the CDR3, the DNA is TGTGCCAGCAGCTTTGGGGCGGGAGTCATGGATACGCAGTATTTT.